This is a list of T cell receptor beta chains from one sample in a study of shared clonotypes between healthy human individuals. Sequencing was performed with immunoSEQ multiplex PCR; in TCRdb, only in-frame clones are kept and a portion is missing. This sample carries some 2.1 million clones, about 95% of them seen once, and the ten largest clones take more than 0.95%. The sample comprised naive CD8+ T cells sorted from blood. These receptors were collected from a man between 18 and 35 years old in good health. The CDR3 runs from the conserved cysteine through the conserved F or W. Each record gives: D gene, clone size, V gene, J gene, CDR3 DNA, CDR3 protein. D genes are given only for firm matches. Only some rows state a clone size, as once, few, many or a class for expanded clones.

TRBD1,-,TRBV19,TRBJ1-1,TGTGCCAGTAGTACGGACAGGGCGATCTCCCTTCACACTGAAGCTTTCTTT,CASSTDRAISLHTEAFF
TRBD1,-,TRBV7-9,TRBJ1-2,TGTGCCAGCAGCTTAGCCGGGACAGGGAATGGCTACACCTTC,CASSLAGTGNGYTF
-,-,TRBV5-4,TRBJ1-2,TGTGCCAGCAGCTTGGAGGCTGCCTATGGCTACACCTTC,CASSLEAAYGYTF
TRBD1,-,TRBV19,TRBJ1-5,TGTGCCAGTAGTACTTTACAGGGGGAAGGACAGCCCCAGCATTTT,CASSTLQGEGQPQHF
TRBD1,-,TRBV27,TRBJ1-1,TGTGCCAGCAGTTTATTAGGGGTGCAGGGGGCCTCGAACACTGAAGCTTTCTTT,CASSLLGVQGASNTEAFF
-,-,TRBV5-6,TRBJ2-7,TGTGCCAGCAGCTTGCCGGGTACCTACGAGCAGTACTTC,CASSLPGTYEQYF
-,-,TRBV5-1,TRBJ2-5,TGCGCCAGCAGCGCACAGAGAACACAAGAGACCCAGTACTTC,CASSAQRTQETQYF
-,-,TRBV19,TRBJ2-2,TGTGCCACCCGGGCAGGGTCGTCCGGGGAGCTGTTTTTT,CATRAGSSGELFF
TRBD1,once,TRBV6-1,TRBJ1-1,TGTGCCAGCAGGGACAGGGGGATGCCTGAAGCTTTCTTT,CASRDRGMPEAFF
-,-,TRBV7-9,TRBJ2-5,TGTGCCAGCAGCTTAGGCCCAGGTTTGTCCCAAGAGACCCAGTACTTC,CASSLGPGLSQETQYF
-,-,TRBV27,TRBJ2-5,TGTGCCAGCAGTTTAATAGGAGACTGGGAGACCCAGTACTTC,CASSLIGDWETQYF
TRBD1,once,TRBV27,TRBJ2-1,TGTGCCAGCAGTCCAGGGGGCTCCTACAATGAGCAGTTCTTC,CASSPGGSYNEQFF
-,-,TRBV28,TRBJ2-3,TGTGCCAGCAGTGACCTTAAACGGGTAGACGCAGATACGCAGTATTTT,CASSDLKRVDADTQYF
TRBD1,-,TRBV19,TRBJ2-7,TGTGCCAGTACTCTGACAGGGGACTCCTACGAGCAGTACTTC,CASTLTGDSYEQYF
-,-,TRBV28,TRBJ1-1,TGTGCCAGCAGTGAATATCTAGGGATTAGGGCTGAAGCTTTCTTT,CASSEYLGIRAEAFF
-,-,TRBV10-3,TRBJ1-6,TGTGCCATCAGTGGTCCGGACCGTTATAATTCACCCCTCCACTTT,CAISGPDRYNSPLHF
-,-,TRBV5-4,TRBJ2-7,TGTGCCAGCAGCTCCAGGGGATACGAGCAGTACTTC,CASSSRGYEQYF
-,-,TRBV9,TRBJ2-1,TGTGCCAGCAGCGACAGGGTATCGCGGAACGATGAGCAGTTCTTC,CASSDRVSRNDEQFF
TRBD2,-,TRBV6-9,TRBJ2-2,TGTGCCAGCAGTTTACTAGCGGGGGGTCCTGACACCGGGGAGCTGTTTTTT,CASSLLAGGPDTGELFF
-,-,TRBV2,TRBJ1-5,TGTGCCAGCTCGGGCTCAACAGATAATCAGCCCCAGCATTTT,CASSGSTDNQPQHF
TRBD2,once,TRBV10-2,TRBJ2-3,TGCGCCAGCACCCCGACTAGCGGGGTCACAGATACGCAGTATTTT,CASTPTSGVTDTQYF
-,once,TRBV5-1,TRBJ1-3,TGCGCCAGCAGCTTGGATCTCTCCGGAAACACCATATATTTT,CASSLDLSGNTIYF
-,-,TRBV6-5,TRBJ2-7,TGTGCCAGCATGGGGGGGGCCTCCTACGAGCAGTACTTC,CASMGGASYEQYF
-,-,TRBV7-8,TRBJ2-7,TGTGCCAGCAGCTTAGTGGGCGGCTTGGGCGAGCAGTACTTC,CASSLVGGLGEQYF
-,-,TRBV4-3,TRBJ2-7,TGCGCCAGCAGCCCGGAGGCAGGGGACTACGAGCAGTACTTC,CASSPEAGDYEQYF
TRBD2,-,TRBV4-3,TRBJ2-7,TGCGCCAGCAGCCAGGGTGCTAGCGGGAGTTACGAGCAGTACTTC,CASSQGASGSYEQYF
-,once,TRBV9,TRBJ1-1,TGTGCCAGCAGCGACTCAGGGGAATGGGGCACTGAAGCTTTCTTT,CASSDSGEWGTEAFF
TRBD2,-,TRBV30,TRBJ2-1,TGTGCCTGGAGTGTAGGGCTAGCGGGCTATAGCTCCTACAATGAGCAGTTCTTC,CAWSVGLAGYSSYNEQFF
-,-,TRBV4-3,TRBJ1-2,TGCGCCAGCAGCCAAGATTGGGTGACGCACTATGGCTACACCTTC,CASSQDWVTHYGYTF
-,-,TRBV2,TRBJ1-4,TGTGCCAGCAACATGGAGAATGAAAAACTGTTTTTT,CASNMENEKLFF
-,-,TRBV12-5,TRBJ2-7,TGTGCTAGTGGTTTAGGGGGGTTGGCCTACGAGCAGTACTTC,CASGLGGLAYEQYF
-,-,TRBV9,TRBJ1-1,TGTGCCAGCAGCGCGGATCGGGGGGTGACTGAAGCTTTCTTT,CASSADRGVTEAFF
-,-,TRBV5-6,TRBJ2-7,TGTGCCAGCAGCTTGATGGGGTACGAGCAGTACTTC,CASSLMGYEQYF
TRBD2,-,TRBV9,TRBJ2-1,TGTGCCAGCAGCCCCTCTCTAGCGGGAGAAAACAATGAGCAGTTCTTC,CASSPSLAGENNEQFF
-,-,TRBV7-9,TRBJ2-5,TGTGCCAGCAGCTTAGGGGCTAGTCAAGAGACCCAGTACTTC,CASSLGASQETQYF
-,-,TRBV10-3,TRBJ2-2,TGTGCCTTCCGACCGGGGGCGAACACCGGGGAGCTGTTTTTT,CAFRPGANTGELFF
-,-,TRBV5-6,TRBJ1-2,TGTGCCAGCAGCGCGGCCCCCCTCGGCTACACCTTC,CASSAAPLGYTF
-,once,TRBV19,TRBJ1-1,TGTGCCAGTAGTATAGTCCCTATGGTGGTGAACACTGAAGCTTTCTTT,CASSIVPMVVNTEAFF
-,-,TRBV7-9,TRBJ2-1,TGTGCCAGCAGCTTAACTCTAGTCGGTCAGTTCTTC,CASSLTLVGQFF
-,-,TRBV9,TRBJ2-3,TGTGCCAGCAGCGTACGTGGTTTGTACACAGATACGCAGTATTTT,CASSVRGLYTDTQYF